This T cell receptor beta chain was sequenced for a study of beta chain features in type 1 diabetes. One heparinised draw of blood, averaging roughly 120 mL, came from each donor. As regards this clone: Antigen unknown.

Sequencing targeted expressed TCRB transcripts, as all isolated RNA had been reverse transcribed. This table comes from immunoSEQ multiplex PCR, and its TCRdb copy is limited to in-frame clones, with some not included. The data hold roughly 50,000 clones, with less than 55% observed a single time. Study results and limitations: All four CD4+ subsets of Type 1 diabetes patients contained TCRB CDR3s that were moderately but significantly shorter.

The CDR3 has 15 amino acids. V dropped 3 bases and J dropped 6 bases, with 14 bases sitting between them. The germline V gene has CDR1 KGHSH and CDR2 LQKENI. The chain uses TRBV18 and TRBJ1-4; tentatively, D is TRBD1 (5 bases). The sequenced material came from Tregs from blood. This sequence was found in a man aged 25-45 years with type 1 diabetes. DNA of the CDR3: TGTGCCAGCTCACCTAACGGGGGAGGAGATGAAAAACTGTTTTTT. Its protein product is CASSPNGGGDEKLFF.